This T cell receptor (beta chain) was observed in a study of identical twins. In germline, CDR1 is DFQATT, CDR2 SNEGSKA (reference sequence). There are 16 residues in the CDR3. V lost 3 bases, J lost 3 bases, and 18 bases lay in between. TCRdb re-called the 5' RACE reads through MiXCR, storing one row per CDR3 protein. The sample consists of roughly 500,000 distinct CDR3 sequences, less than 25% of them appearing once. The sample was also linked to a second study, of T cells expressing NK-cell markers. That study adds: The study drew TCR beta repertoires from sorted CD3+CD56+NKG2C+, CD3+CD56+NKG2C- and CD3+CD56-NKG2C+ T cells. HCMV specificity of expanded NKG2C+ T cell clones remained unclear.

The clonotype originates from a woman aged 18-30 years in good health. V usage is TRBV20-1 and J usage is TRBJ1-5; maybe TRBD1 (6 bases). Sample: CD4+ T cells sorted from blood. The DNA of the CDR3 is TGCAGTGCTAGTTCAGGGGCACTCTCATTCAATCAGCCCCAGCATTTT. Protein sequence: CSASSGALSFNQPQHF.